The entry below describes one T cell receptor beta chain. Antigen specificity is unknown. It was with 60 Vbeta and 13 Jbeta primers that the PCR ran. Only in-frame clones appear in the TCRdb table, and some are missing; sequencing was by immunoSEQ multiplex PCR. The sample carries around 72,000 clones, around 78% recorded once. These data come from a study of cytomegalovirus exposure and HLA in healthy donors. Study-wide points: Most subjects' HLA-A and HLA-B alleles were reportedly predicted from TCR beta sequences.

Trimming left V 4 bases short and J 7 bases short, with 15 bases between. This CDR3 comprises 13 residues. CDR1 is SGHKS and CDR2 is YYEKEE in the germline V gene (reference sequence). J is TRBJ2-7 and V is TRBV5-5, with D perhaps matching TRBD2 (5 bases). This receptor was taken from a man aged 50-59 years in good health and CMV-seronegative. Sample: PBMCs. CDR3 bases: TGTGCCAGCAGCCGGACGGAACCGGGGGAGCAGTACTTC. Protein: CASSRTEPGEQYF.